Listed below are T cell receptor beta chains from one sample, sequenced in a study of T cell repertoires in cytomegalovirus infection. Their specific antigens are unknown. TCRdb fed the reads into MiXCR, producing one record per CDR3 protein. Of approximately 770,000 distinct CDR3 sequences detected, about 29% appear once; the ten largest clones hold over 10%. The sample in question was cultured CD8+ T cells from PBMCs, obtained from culture after CMV antigen stimulation. These receptors were taken from a human donor in good health (CMV status not recorded). Some clones in this sample may be carry-over from other donors' samples. Both conserved end residues are part of each CDR3. D genes are given only for firm matches.

d_call cdr3_length j_call v_call cdr3_aa
TRBD2 16 TRBJ2-3 TRBV28 CASSPGRGGRRDTQYF
NA 14 TRBJ2-7 TRBV27 CASSIRGRAGEQYF
TRBD2 17 TRBJ2-3 TRBV28 CASSPRLAGEFKDTQYF
NA 16 TRBJ2-7 TRBV7-2 CASSLMGYRPTYEQYF
TRBD2 15 TRBJ2-3 TRBV2 CASRLGLAGTDTQYF
TRBD1 12 TRBJ2-7 TRBV29-1 CSFTGQSYEQYF
NA 18 TRBJ1-5 TRBV4-2 CASSQWPGHPPGNQPQHF
NA 16 TRBJ2-7 TRBV6-6 CASSYGLALLSYEQYF
NA 13 TRBJ2-5 TRBV12-3/TRBV12-4 CASSLMTRETQYF
NA 18 TRBJ2-6 TRBV7-2 CASKLTWGTPSGANVLTF
TRBD1 14 TRBJ1-2 TRBV7-6 CASLGTGFFAGYTF
NA 14 TRBJ2-3 TRBV19 CASMEAPGSDTQYF
NA 13 TRBJ2-1 TRBV25-1 CASSDTEYNEQFF
TRBD1 15 TRBJ1-5 TRBV4-1 CASSQAGTGWQPQHF
TRBD2 15 TRBJ2-2 TRBV9 CASKTSGGNTGELFF
TRBD1 15 TRBJ2-7 TRBV20-1 CSARDTGQEPYEQYF
NA 16 TRBJ1-1 TRBV7-6 CASSPLDGTLNTEAFF
NA 15 TRBJ2-4 TRBV5-1 CASSPIQRAKNIQYF
TRBD2 16 TRBJ2-2 TRBV20-1 CSAASPSGVKAGELFF
TRBD1 15 TRBJ1-5 TRBV13 CASSSGQARNQPQHF
TRBD1 16 TRBJ2-1 TRBV7-6 CASSLAGTGDYNEQFF
TRBD2 16 TRBJ2-1 TRBV7-2 CASSFPDSGGNNEQFF
TRBD1 17 TRBJ1-4 TRBV6-6 CASRAWTGGFTNEKLFF
TRBD2 16 TRBJ2-5 TRBV7-6 CASSLAGGSGSETQYF
NA 15 TRBJ2-2 TRBV4-1 CASSQGRGVTGELFF
NA 15 TRBJ1-1 TRBV27 CASSLLRTENTEAFF
NA 14 TRBJ1-4 TRBV4-3 CASSQPGGYEKLFF
NA 15 TRBJ2-3 TRBV27 CASSKLRGSTDTQYF
TRBD2 14 TRBJ2-1 TRBV7-6 CASSKLAGGDEQFF
TRBD2 16 TRBJ2-5 TRBV7-8 CASIIRRGGIGETQYF
NA 15 TRBJ2-1 TRBV6-5 CASSYGPGLINEQFF
NA 16 TRBJ2-2 TRBV5-4 CASSLDRGGGDGELFF
NA 17 TRBJ2-1 TRBV28 CASSPIRPGQHHNEQFF
TRBD2 17 TRBJ2-2 TRBV14 CASSQELAGERTGELFF
NA 18 TRBJ2-1 TRBV12-3/TRBV12-4 CASSFIKETPNWGDEQFF
TRBD1 13 TRBJ2-4 TRBV27 CASRTGIGNIQYF
TRBD1 14 TRBJ2-5 TRBV7-2 CASSPRDRQETQYF
NA 14 TRBJ1-2 TRBV27 CASSLSPGILNYTF
TRBD2 15 TRBJ2-1 TRBV20-1 CSALGSGGAYNEQFF
NA 13 TRBJ2-3 TRBV24-1 CATSDRWGDTQYF
TRBD1 15 TRBJ1-6 TRBV28 CASSSLQGENSPLHF
TRBD1 14 TRBJ2-7 TRBV7-8 CASSPGQGFNEQYF
TRBD2 17 TRBJ2-1 TRBV4-1 CASSPSGLAGGNNEQFF
NA 17 TRBJ2-2 TRBV4-3 CASSPTPDGTNTGELFF
TRBD2 20 TRBJ2-3 TRBV6-1 CASSEGVVRLAGLRGDTQYF
NA 13 TRBJ2-7 TRBV28 CASSSTGSYEQYF
NA 14 TRBJ1-5 TRBV25-1 CASTPGYSNQPQHF
NA 13 TRBJ1-1 TRBV6-2/TRBV6-3 CASRYPGHTEAFF
TRBD2 14 TRBJ2-5 TRBV19 CASTALAGGETQYF
NA 12 TRBJ2-1 TRBV11-1 CASSLSNNEQFF
TRBD1 12 TRBJ2-1 TRBV15 CATSGTGNEQFF
NA 14 TRBJ2-4 TRBV2 CASSGGSAKNIQYF
NA 13 TRBJ1-2 TRBV28 CASRGHVSYGYTF